A single sample gave rise to the 29 T cell receptor beta chains below, sequenced in a study of cytotoxic CD8 clonotypes in ibrutinib-treated CLL. Only in-frame clones appear in the TCRdb table, and some are missing; sequencing was by immunoSEQ multiplex PCR. The table shows about 40,000 clones, with 65% to 70% occurring only once. This material consisted of PBMCs, taken at disease progression, from a patient treated with ibrutinib. The receptors were gathered from a human donor with chronic lymphocytic leukemia.

The V gene is TRBV7-2, the J gene TRBJ2-7; possibly TRBD2 for D (5 bases). Per the germline V gene, CDR1 is SGHTA and CDR2 is FQGNSA. The CDR3 consists of 15 residues. The germline V and J ends were trimmed by 1 base and 5 bases, with 15 bases remaining between them. The CDR3 region is CASSLGFTRRDEQYF. The CDR3 DNA reads as TGTGCCAGCAGCTTAGGGTTTACTAGGCGAGACGAGCAGTACTTC.

The chain combines TRBV5-4 with TRBJ2-7; D might be TRBD1 (6 bases). The CDR3 runs to 13 residues. CDR1 SGHNT and CDR2 YYREEE come from the germline V gene (reference sequence). V lost 4 bases, J lost 3 bases, and 11 bases lay in between. The CDR3 nucleotides read TGTGCCAGCAGCCAGGACAGACGCTACGAGCAGTACTTC. Translation gives CASSQDRRYEQYF.

The chain uses TRBV27 and TRBJ1-2; maybe TRBD1 (5 bases). V lost 10 bases to trimming and J lost 2 bases, with 20 bases between them. CDR3 size: 15 residues. Per the germline V gene, CDR1 is MNHEY and CDR2 is SMNVEV (reference sequence). In nucleotides, the CDR3 is TGTGCCACCCATCCGGACGGGACTTTCAACTATGGCTACACCTTC. Residues: CATHPDGTFNYGYTF.

This clone appeared a few times. This chain joins TRBV5-6 and TRBJ2-1, with 9 nucleotides matching TRBD1. CDR3 length equals 14 residues. V dropped 6 bases and J dropped 5; count of bases not matched to a gene: 6. From germline, CDR1 is SGHDT and CDR2 YYEEEE. The CDR3 sequence: CASTNRGPNNEQFF. In DNA form, the CDR3 reads TGTGCCAGCACCAACAGGGGGCCCAACAATGAGCAGTTCTTC.

The chain uses TRBV2 and TRBJ1-2, with a weak D call TRBD1 (5 bases). The V gene lost 6 bases and the J gene lost 6 bases, with 17 bases spanning the gap. This CDR3 contains 14 residues. Germline V lookup: CDR1 SNHLY, CDR2 FYNNEI. CDR3 loop: CASRPKGSTHGYTF. For the CDR3, the DNA is TGTGCCAGCAGGCCGAAGGGGAGTACCCATGGCTACACCTTC. Combining the CDR3 with reference TRBV2 and TRBJ1-2 gives the whole variable domain EPEVTQTPSHQVTQMGQEVILRCVPISNHLYFYWYRQILGQKVEFLVSFYNNEISEKSEIFDDQFSVERPDGSNFTLKIRSTKLEDSAMYFCASRPKGSTHGYTFGSGTRLTVV.

The chain is built from TRBV4-2 and TRBJ2-5; the match to TRBD2 covers 10 bases. The junction had 8 bases not matched to a gene; V was cut back by 4 bases and J by 3 bases. The CDR3 runs 16 residues. CDR1 and CDR2 from the germline V gene are LGHNA and YNFKEQ. CDR3 protein: CASSRGPTSGEETQYF. The CDR3 DNA reads TGTGCCAGCAGCCGAGGCCCCACTAGCGGGGAAGAGACCCAGTACTTC.

This clone was found a few times. This chain uses TRBV11-3 with TRBJ2-1, with D perhaps TRBD1 (6 bases). This CDR3 contains 15 residues. Per germline, CDR1 SGHNT and CDR2 YENEEA. V lost 1 base and J lost 0, with 7 bases in between. CDR3 sequence: CASSLVGASYNEQFF. CDR3 sequence (DNA): TGTGCCAGCAGCTTAGTGGGGGCCTCCTACAATGAGCAGTTCTTC.

The chain recombines TRBV27 with TRBJ2-1, with unresolved D. Germline loops: CDR1 MNHEY, CDR2 SMNVEV (reference sequence). This CDR3 spans 14 amino acids. V was cut by 3 bases and J by 5 bases, with 11 bases left in between. Written as DNA, the CDR3 is TGTGCCAGCAGTTTCTTTAGCCCCAACAATGAGCAGTTCTTC. This gives the protein CASSFFSPNNEQFF.

This clone was counted only a few times. The chain links TRBV7-9 to TRBJ2-7, with TRBD2 as a possible D gene (5 bases). V shed 5 bases and J shed 4 bases, with 12 bases lying between them. The CDR3 has 13 residues. Germline V gene sequence: CDR1 SEHNR, CDR2 FQNEAQ (reference sequence). In nucleotides, the CDR3 is TGTGCCAGCAGCCTGACGGGGAAATACGAGCAGTACTTC. Translating it yields CASSLTGKYEQYF.

V gene TRBV15 combines with J gene TRBJ2-1; 10 bases align to TRBD2. The length of the CDR3 is 16 residues. Germline loops: CDR1 LNHNV, CDR2 YYDKDF (reference sequence). With 0 bases clipped from V and 9 bases from J, the junction kept 8 bases outside the gene matches. The CDR3 nucleotides read TGTGCCACCAGCAGAGATACTAGCGGGGACTATCCTGAGCAGTTCTTC. It encodes CATSRDTSGDYPEQFF.

This clone has more than one count but fewer than ten. This chain uses TRBV6-5 with TRBJ1-1; no definite D call. There are 12 residues in the CDR3. Germline loops: CDR1 MNHEY, CDR2 SVGAGI. Trimming stripped 4 bases from V and 5 bases from J, with 8 bases between. The CDR3 sequence: CASSSGWTEAFF. The CDR3 nucleotides are TGTGCCAGCAGTTCCGGGTGGACTGAAGCTTTCTTT.

The rearrangement uses TRBV4-2 and TRBJ2-3; D perhaps matches TRBD2 (5 bases). From germline, CDR1 is LGHNA and CDR2 YNFKEQ. The CDR3 has 14 amino acids. The V end lost 1 base, the J end lost 7 bases, and 12 bases lay between the germline ends. The CDR3 sequence: CASSQGLYGNTQYF. For the CDR3, the DNA is TGTGCCAGCAGCCAAGGCCTCTACGGGAATACGCAGTATTTT.

Comments on this clone: An end of the junction does not agree with germline; a read error may underlie this. The V call is TRBV11-2, the J call TRBJ1-4; D call uncertain. CDR3 length: 13 residues. Germline-derived CDR1 and CDR2 are SGHAT and FQNNGV. CDR3 sequence reads: CASSVERDRKLFF. CDR3 coding DNA: TGTGCCAGCAGCGTAGAGCGAGACCGAAAACTGTTTTTT.

This chain connects TRBV7-9 to TRBJ2-3, with 7 nucleotides matching TRBD1. The CDR3 is 15 residues long. V lost 3 bases to trimming and J lost 2 bases; unmatched junction nucleotides: 5. Germline V CDR1 and CDR2: SEHNR, FQNEAQ (reference sequence). The CDR3 here is CASSFGDRYTDTQYF. The CDR3 region has the DNA TGTGCCAGCAGCTTCGGGGACAGATACACAGATACGCAGTATTTT.

V is TRBV5-1 and J is TRBJ1-2; D remains unclear. This CDR3 is 15 amino acids long. The germline V gene has CDR1 SGHRS and CDR2 YFSETQ. Trimming removed 4 bases at V and 2 bases at J, with 15 bases between. CDR3 coding DNA: TGCGCCAGCAGCCCTGGCGGCACGGTAAACTATGGCTACACCTTC. Protein product: CASSPGGTVNYGYTF.

V gene TRBV5-8 combines with J gene TRBJ1-5; a possible D gene is TRBD1 (6 bases). CDR3 length equals 18 residues. Between the trimmed V and J ends, which lost 4 bases and 0 bases, there was a span of 20 bases. The germline V gene encodes CDR1 SGHTS and CDR2 YDEGEE. CDR3 sequence reads: CASSRDPRDNYSNQPQHF. The CDR3 DNA reads TGTGCCAGCAGCAGGGACCCCCGGGACAACTATAGCAATCAGCCCCAGCATTTT.

The chain couples TRBV11-3 to TRBJ2-7, with 7 bases lining up with TRBD1. CDR3 length: 16 residues. Germline values: CDR1 SGHNT, CDR2 YENEEA. Trimming removed 4 bases from V and 1 base from J; junction bases left unmatched: 10. For the CDR3, the DNA is TGTGCCAGCAGCTGGGACCTAGGGGGCAGGTCCTACGAGCAGTACTTC. This translates into CASSWDLGGRSYEQYF. Looking up the rest from reference TRBV11-3 and TRBJ2-7 gives the full variable domain: EAGVVQSPRYKIIEKKQPVAFWCNPISGHNTLYWYLQNLGQGPELLIRYENEEAVDDSQLPKDRFSAERLKGVDSTLKIQPAELGDSAVYLCASSWDLGGRSYEQYFGPGTRLTVT.

J is TRBJ2-1 and V is TRBV11-2; 7 bases are a match to TRBD2. The germline V gene encodes CDR1 SGHAT and CDR2 FQNNGV. V shed 1 base, J shed 1 base, and the junction held 1 base outside the gene matches. The CDR3 sequence is 15 residues long. CDR3 DNA: TGTGCCAGCAGCTTAGGGCGGGGGTCCTACAATGAGCAGTTCTTC. The encoded protein is CASSLGRGSYNEQFF.

V and J are TRBV5-4 and TRBJ1-2, with TRBD1 matching over 7 bases. From germline, CDR1 is SGHNT and CDR2 YYREEE (reference sequence). CDR3 length: 14 amino acids. V lost 5 bases, J lost 1 base, and 5 bases stayed unmatched. DNA of the CDR3: TGTGCCAGCAGACGCCGGGACAGTAACTATGGCTACACCTTC. The encoded protein is CASRRRDSNYGYTF.

The chain carries TRBV9 and TRBJ2-2, with TRBD1 as a possible D gene (7 bases). The CDR3 runs to 16 residues. Germline V gene lookup returns CDR1 SGDLS and CDR2 YYNGEE. The V and J ends lost 0 bases and 3 bases respectively, with 12 bases between them. CDR3 protein: CASSVGGGGHTGELFF. DNA for the CDR3: TGTGCCAGCAGCGTAGGAGGAGGGGGCCACACCGGGGAGCTGTTTTTT.

V and J are TRBV7-3 and TRBJ2-7; 8 positions match TRBD1. Per the germline V gene, CDR1 is SGHTA and CDR2 is FQGTGA. V shed 5 bases and J 2 bases; nucleotides not matched to a gene: 8. This CDR3 has 15 amino acids. DNA of the CDR3: TGTGCCAGCAGCCCCGACAGGGGCGGAACCTACGAGCAGTACTTC. Protein: CASSPDRGGTYEQYF.

The chain couples TRBV4-3 to TRBJ1-2, with no clear D. The CDR3 is made up of 15 amino acids. Germline V gene data show CDR1 as LGHNA and CDR2 as YSLEER. The germline V and J ends were trimmed by 0 bases and 2 bases, with 10 bases remaining between them. The CDR3: CASSQDMGRNYGYTF. CDR3 coding DNA: TGCGCCAGCAGCCAAGATATGGGTCGAAACTATGGCTACACCTTC.

The chain is built from TRBV7-2 and TRBJ2-5; a possible D gene is TRBD1 (6 bases). Trimming left V 3 bases short and J 5 bases short, with 10 bases between. The CDR3 loop spans 13 amino acids. CDR1 is SGHTA, CDR2 FQGNSA, per germline. CDR3 in DNA: TGTGCCAGCAGCTTGAACCAGGGGGAGACCCAGTACTTC. Protein product: CASSLNQGETQYF.

J is TRBJ2-3 and V is TRBV5-6, with a tentative D call TRBD1 (6 bases). CDR3 length: 15 residues. Trimming cost V 3 bases and J 1 base, with 12 bases left between them. Germline CDR1 is SGHDT and CDR2 is YYEEEE. The DNA of the CDR3 is TGTGCCAGCAGCTCTGGTGGGGGCGGCACAGATACGCAGTATTTT. The encoded protein is CASSSGGGGTDTQYF.

The rearrangement joins TRBV18 to TRBJ1-5, with D hard to call. CDR1 KGHSH and CDR2 LQKENI come from the germline V gene. The CDR3 is 15 amino acids. The ends were cut back, 2 bases at V and 0 bases at J, with 8 bases in the middle. In DNA, the CDR3 is TGTGCCAGCTCACCAGGGCAGTATAGCAATCAGCCCCAGCATTTT. Translating it yields CASSPGQYSNQPQHF.

The genes are TRBV11-2 and TRBJ2-1; TRBD2 matches 10 bases. Germline CDR1 SGHAT, CDR2 FQNNGV. This CDR3 is built from 13 residues. The V gene end was trimmed by 7 bases and the J gene end by 6 bases; junction bases not matched to a gene: 3. The CDR3 reads CASNQREGNEQFF. DNA of the CDR3: TGTGCCAGCAACCAGCGGGAGGGCAATGAGCAGTTCTTC.

The chain employs TRBV14 and TRBJ2-1; a possible D gene is TRBD1 (7 bases). The ends were cut back, 5 bases at V and 3 bases at J, with 14 bases in the middle. The CDR3 loop spans 15 amino acids. The germline V gene encodes CDR1 SGHDN and CDR2 FVKESK. The CDR3 nucleotides read TGTGCCAGCAGCTCCAGGGGGGCTTACTACAATGAGCAGTTCTTC. Amino acid sequence: CASSSRGAYYNEQFF.

The chain recombines TRBV27 with TRBJ2-1; D remains ambiguous. The germline CDR1 and CDR2 sequences are MNHEY and SMNVEV (reference sequence). With 2 bases removed from V and 5 bases from J, the gap between germline ends came to 13 bases. This CDR3 is built from 15 residues. The CDR3 nucleotides are TGTGCCAGCAGTTTAGGACCAACGGCCAACAATGAGCAGTTCTTC. Amino acid sequence: CASSLGPTANNEQFF.

In this sample, this clone turned up many times. The genes are TRBV19 and TRBJ1-5; D gene unclear. CDR1 is LNHDA and CDR2 is SQIVND in the germline V gene (reference sequence). The CDR3 runs to 14 residues. The V end lost 7 bases, the J end lost 0 bases, and 10 bases lay between the germline ends. The CDR3 region has the DNA TGTGCCAGTAACGACCGGGATAGCAATCAGCCCCAGCATTTT. Translation: CASNDRDSNQPQHF.